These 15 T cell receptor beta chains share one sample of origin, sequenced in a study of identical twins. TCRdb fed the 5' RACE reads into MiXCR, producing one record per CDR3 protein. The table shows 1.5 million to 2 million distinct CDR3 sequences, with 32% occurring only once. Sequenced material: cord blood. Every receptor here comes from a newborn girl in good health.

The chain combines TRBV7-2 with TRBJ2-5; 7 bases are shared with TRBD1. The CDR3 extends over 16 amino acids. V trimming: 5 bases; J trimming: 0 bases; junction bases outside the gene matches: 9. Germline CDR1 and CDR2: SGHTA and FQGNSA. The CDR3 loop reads CASSQRTGGNQETQYF. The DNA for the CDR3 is TGTGCCAGCAGCCAAAGGACAGGTGGGAACCAAGAGACCCAGTACTTC.

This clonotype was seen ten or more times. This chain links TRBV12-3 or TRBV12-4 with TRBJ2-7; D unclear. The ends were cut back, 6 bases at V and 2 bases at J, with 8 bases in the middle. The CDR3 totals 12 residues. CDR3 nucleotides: TGTGCCAGCAGCCCCGGGCCCTACGAGCAGTACTTC. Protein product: CASSPGPYEQYF.

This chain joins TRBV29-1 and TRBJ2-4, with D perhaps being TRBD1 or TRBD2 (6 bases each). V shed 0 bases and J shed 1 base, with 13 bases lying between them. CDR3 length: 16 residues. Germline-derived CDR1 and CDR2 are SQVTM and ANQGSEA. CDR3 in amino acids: CSVEEGGGGAKNIQYF. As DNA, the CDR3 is TGCAGCGTTGAAGAGGGTGGAGGGGGGGCCAAAAACATTCAGTACTTC.

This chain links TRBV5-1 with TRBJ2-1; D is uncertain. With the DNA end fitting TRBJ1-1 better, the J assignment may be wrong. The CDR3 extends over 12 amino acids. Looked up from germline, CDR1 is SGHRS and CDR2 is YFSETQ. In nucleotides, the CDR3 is TGCGCCAGCAGCGGCGACTTAACTGAAGCTTTCTTT. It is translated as CASSGDLTEAFF.

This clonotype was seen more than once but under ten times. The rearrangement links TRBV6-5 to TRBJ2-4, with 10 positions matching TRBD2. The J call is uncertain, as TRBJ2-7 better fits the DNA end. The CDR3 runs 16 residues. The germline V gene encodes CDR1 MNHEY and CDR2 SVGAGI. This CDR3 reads CASSYKVGTSVYEQYF. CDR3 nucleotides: TGTGCCAGCAGTTACAAGGTCGGGACTAGCGTCTACGAGCAGTACTTC.

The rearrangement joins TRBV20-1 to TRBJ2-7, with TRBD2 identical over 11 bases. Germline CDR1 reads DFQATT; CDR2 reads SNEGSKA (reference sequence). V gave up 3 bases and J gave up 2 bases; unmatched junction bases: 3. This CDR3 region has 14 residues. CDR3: CSASVTSGTYEQYF. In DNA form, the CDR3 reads TGCAGTGCTAGTGTGACTAGCGGGACCTACGAGCAGTACTTC.

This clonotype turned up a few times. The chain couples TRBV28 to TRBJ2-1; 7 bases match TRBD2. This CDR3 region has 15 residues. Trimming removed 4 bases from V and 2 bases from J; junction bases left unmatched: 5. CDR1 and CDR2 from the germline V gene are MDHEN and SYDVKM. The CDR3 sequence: CASSSREQPYNEQFF. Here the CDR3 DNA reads TGTGCCAGCAGTTCGCGGGAGCAGCCCTACAATGAGCAGTTCTTC.

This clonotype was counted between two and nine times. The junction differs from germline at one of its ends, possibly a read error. The CDR3 loop reads CASTQGLGEIGTQYF. The CDR3 DNA follows: TGTGCCAGCACCCAAGGACTTGGGGAGATCGGTACGCAGTATTTT. The chain couples TRBV4-2 to TRBJ2-3; D might be TRBD2 (5 bases). Germline assignment: CDR1 LGHNA and CDR2 YNFKEQ. The length of the CDR3 is 15 residues.

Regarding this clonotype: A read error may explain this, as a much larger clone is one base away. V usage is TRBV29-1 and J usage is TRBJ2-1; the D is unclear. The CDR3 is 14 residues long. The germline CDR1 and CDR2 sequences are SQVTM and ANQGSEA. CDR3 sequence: CSVEAVLSCNEQFF. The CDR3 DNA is TGCAGCGTTGAAGCGGTGCTCTCCTGCAATGAGCAGTTCTTC.

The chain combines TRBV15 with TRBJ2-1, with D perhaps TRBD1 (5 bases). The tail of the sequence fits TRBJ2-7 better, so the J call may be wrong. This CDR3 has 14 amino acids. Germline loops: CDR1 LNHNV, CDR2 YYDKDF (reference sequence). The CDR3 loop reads CATSRDKGRNEQYF. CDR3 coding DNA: TGTGCCACCAGCAGAGATAAGGGGCGCAATGAGCAGTACTTC.

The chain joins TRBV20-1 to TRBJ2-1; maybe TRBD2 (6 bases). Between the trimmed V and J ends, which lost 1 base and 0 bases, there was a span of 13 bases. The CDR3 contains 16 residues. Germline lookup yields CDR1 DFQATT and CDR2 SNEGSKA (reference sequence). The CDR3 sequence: CSARASGASSYNEQFF. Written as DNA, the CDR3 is TGCAGTGCTAGAGCCTCGGGAGCCAGCTCCTACAATGAGCAGTTCTTC.

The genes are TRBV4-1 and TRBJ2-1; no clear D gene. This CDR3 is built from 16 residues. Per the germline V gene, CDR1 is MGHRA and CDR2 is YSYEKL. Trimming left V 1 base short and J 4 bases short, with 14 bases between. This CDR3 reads CASSQGFSPPYNEQFF. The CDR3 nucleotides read TGCGCCAGCAGCCAAGGATTCTCTCCTCCTTACAATGAGCAGTTCTTC.

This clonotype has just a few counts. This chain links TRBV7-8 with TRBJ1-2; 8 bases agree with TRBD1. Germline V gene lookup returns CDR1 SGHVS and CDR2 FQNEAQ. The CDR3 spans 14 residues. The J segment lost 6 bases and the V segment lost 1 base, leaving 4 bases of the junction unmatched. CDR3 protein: CASSLGQGLNGYTF. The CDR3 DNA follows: TGTGCCAGCAGCTTAGGACAGGGGCTGAATGGCTACACCTTC. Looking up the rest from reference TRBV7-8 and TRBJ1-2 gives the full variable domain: GAGVSQSPRYKVAKRGQDVALRCDPISGHVSLFWYQQALGQGPEFLTYFQNEAQLDKSGLPSDRFFAERPEGSVSTLKIQRTQQEDSAVYLCASSLGQGLNGYTFGSGTRLTVV.

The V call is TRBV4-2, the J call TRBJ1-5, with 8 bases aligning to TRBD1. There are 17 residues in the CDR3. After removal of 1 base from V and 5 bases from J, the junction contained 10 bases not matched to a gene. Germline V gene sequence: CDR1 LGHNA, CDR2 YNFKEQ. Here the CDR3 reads CASSQVGAGGEDQPQHF. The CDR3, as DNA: TGTGCCAGCAGCCAAGTCGGGGCAGGGGGCGAAGATCAGCCCCAGCATTTT.

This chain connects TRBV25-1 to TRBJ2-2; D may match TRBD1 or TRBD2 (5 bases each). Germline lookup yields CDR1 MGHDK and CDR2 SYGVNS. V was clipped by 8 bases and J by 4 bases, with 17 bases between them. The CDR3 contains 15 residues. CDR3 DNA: TGTGCCAGCCGAGGGGATCCCCTCGTCACCGGGGAGCTGTTTTTT. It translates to CASRGDPLVTGELFF.